The 25 T cell receptor beta chains reported below all come from one sample, sequenced in a study of blood T cells in healthy people across ages. PCR was performed a second time for about 7 to 11 cycles using a sample-barcoded 5' primer and a J-beta primer mix. TCRdb re-derived calls from the 5' RACE reads in MiXCR, one entry per CDR3 protein. This sample has 1,300,000 or so distinct CDR3 sequences, with 59% found just once. Sequences were obtained from blood. Receptors originate from a man between 18 and 35 years old in good health.

Remarks on this clonotype: One junction end does not reproduce the germline sequence, and a read error may be involved. Written as DNA, the CDR3 is TGTGCCAGCAGCTTAGGCGCGCCTAACACAGATACACAGTATTTT. Its translation is CASSLGAPNTDTQYF. J is TRBJ2-3 and V is TRBV11-2; D unresolved. Per germline, CDR1 SGHAT and CDR2 FQNNGV. The CDR3 consists of 15 residues.

The chain carries TRBV20-1 and TRBJ2-3; 8 bases are shared with TRBD2. The CDR3 length is 17 residues. Trimming at V came to 4 bases and at J to 6 bases, leaving 18 bases not matched to a gene. Germline V gene data show CDR1 as DFQATT and CDR2 as SNEGSKA (reference sequence). The CDR3 DNA sequence: TGCAGTGCTACTCGGCTAGCGGGTGTGGGCTTTGGGGATACGCAGTATTTT. Protein: CSATRLAGVGFGDTQYF.

The rearrangement joins TRBV29-1 to TRBJ2-7; 9 bases match TRBD1. CDR1 is SQVTM, CDR2 ANQGSEA, per germline. The V and J ends lost 5 bases and 6 bases, in that order; junction bases with no gene match: 14. CDR3 length equals 15 residues. The CDR3 DNA follows: TGCAGCGTTCTCCTCCACGGACAGGGGTGGGGCGAGCAGTACTTC. Translation gives CSVLLHGQGWGEQYF.

CDR3 region: CASSLGGLAAGGELFF. The CDR3 DNA reads as TGTGCCAGCAGCTTAGGGGGACTAGCGGCGGGCGGGGAGCTGTTTTTT. The chain is built from TRBV7-2 and TRBJ2-2; 11 positions agree with TRBD2. CDR3 length: 16 amino acids. Germline V CDR1 and CDR2: SGHTA, FQGNSA. Trimming took 1 base from V and 7 from J; bases not matched to a gene: 5.

This clonotype was observed a handful of times. CDR3 nucleotide sequence: TGCAGTGCTGAAAGACAGGGGGCGAGTAGTAGCTACAATGAGCAGTTCTTC. This codes for CSAERQGASSSYNEQFF. The rearrangement uses TRBV20-1 and TRBJ2-1, with 10 positions matching TRBD1. With V trimmed by 5 bases and J by 3 bases, 13 bases remained unmatched. Germline V lookup: CDR1 DFQATT, CDR2 SNEGSKA (reference sequence). The CDR3 extends over 17 amino acids.

V usage is TRBV29-1 and J usage is TRBJ2-7; D gene ambiguous. This CDR3 is built from 14 residues. Deletions cut 2 bases from V and 7 bases from J, with 18 bases between. CDR1 and CDR2 (germline): SQVTM, ANQGSEA. This chain's CDR3 is CSVEPRLAYNEQYF. The CDR3 DNA reads as TGCAGCGTTGAACCCCGACTCGCTTACAATGAGCAGTACTTC.

V usage is TRBV29-1 and J usage is TRBJ2-5, with 8 bases that match TRBD2. The V and J ends lost 3 bases and 2 bases, in that order; junction bases with no gene match: 5. The CDR3 covers 14 residues. The germline CDR1 and CDR2 sequences are SQVTM and ANQGSEA. In nucleotides, the CDR3 is TGCAGCGTTGAGGACGTAGCGGGACAAGAGACCCAGTACTTC. As protein: CSVEDVAGQETQYF.

The chain combines TRBV9 with TRBJ2-2; D not certain. V dropped 3 bases and J dropped 6 bases, with 15 bases sitting between them. Germline V gene sequence: CDR1 SGDLS, CDR2 YYNGEE. The CDR3 loop spans 15 amino acids. This CDR3 is CASSGRTETAGELFF. CDR3 DNA sequence: TGTGCCAGCAGCGGCCGGACGGAAACAGCCGGGGAGCTGTTTTTT.

This clonotype was counted a few times. The chain has TRBV20-1 and TRBJ2-1; D not certain. Germline CDR1 and CDR2: DFQATT and SNEGSKA (reference sequence). V lost 3 bases, J lost 7 bases, and 10 bases lay in between. The CDR3 totals 12 residues. DNA for the CDR3: TGCAGTGCTAGCAGTAGAATGAATGAGCAGTTCTTC. Translating gives CSASSRMNEQFF.

CDR3 protein: CASSQGMGGNSYEQYF. CDR3 nucleotide sequence: TGTGCCAGCAGCCAAGGTATGGGGGGGAACTCCTACGAGCAGTACTTC. This rearrangement joins TRBV3-1 to TRBJ2-7; 7 bases align to TRBD2. CDR1 is LGHDT and CDR2 is YNNKEL in the germline V gene (reference sequence). CDR3 length: 16 amino acids. With V trimmed by 1 base and J by 0 bases, 6 bases remained unmatched.

This sequence joins TRBV4-1 and TRBJ2-1; 9 bases match TRBD2. The V segment lost 1 base and the J segment 9 bases; nucleotides outside the gene matches: 7. In germline, CDR1 is MGHRA, CDR2 YSYEKL. The CDR3 runs to 15 residues. Here the CDR3 DNA reads TGCGCCAGCAGCCAAGTAACTAGCGGGTTGGGTGAGCAGTTCTTC. Its protein product is CASSQVTSGLGEQFF.

This clonotype was found a few times. The chain is built from TRBV7-2 and TRBJ2-1, with D uncertain. Germline V gene lookup returns CDR1 SGHTA and CDR2 FQGNSA. The CDR3 loop spans 18 amino acids. V was shortened by 4 bases and J by 0 bases, with 19 bases between the two germline ends. The CDR3 DNA sequence: TGTGCCAGCAGCTCCCCCGAAATAGGGATCACCTCCTACAATGAGCAGTTCTTC. Translated: CASSSPEIGITSYNEQFF.

The V call is TRBV6-1, the J call TRBJ1-1; D ambiguous. This CDR3 has 13 residues. Trimming removed 0 bases from V and 4 bases from J, with 6 bases in between. Germline V lookup: CDR1 MNHNS, CDR2 SASEGT. The CDR3 DNA sequence: TGTGCCAGCAGTGAAGCCGGAAGCACTGAAGCTTTCTTT. Translated, it gives CASSEAGSTEAFF.

The genes are TRBV29-1 and TRBJ2-1, with 9 bases identical to TRBD2. The CDR3 has 13 amino acids. Germline V gives CDR1 SQVTM, CDR2 ANQGSEA. V lost 3 bases, J lost 10 bases, and 7 bases stayed unmatched. The CDR3 loop is CSVDTSGGFEQFF. The CDR3 bases are TGCAGCGTTGATACCAGCGGGGGGTTCGAGCAGTTCTTC.

For this clonotype: A much more abundant neighbour one base away suggests this may be a read error. DNA for the CDR3: TGTGCCAGCAGCTTAGCGCGGGGGCAACAAGAGACCCAGTACTTC. Amino acids: CASSLARGQQETQYF. The gene calls are TRBV7-2 and TRBJ2-5; tentatively, D is TRBD2 (7 bases). With 0 bases removed from V and 2 bases from J, the gap between germline ends came to 10 bases. Germline-derived CDR1 and CDR2 are SGHTA and FQGNSA. CDR3 size: 15 residues.

There are a few counts of this clonotype. This chain links TRBV4-1 with TRBJ2-4; no firm D call. The end of the DNA is better explained by TRBJ2-5, so the J call may be wrong. The germline CDR1 and CDR2 sequences are MGHRA and YSYEKL. This CDR3 has 14 residues. The CDR3 sequence is CASSQVVLTETQYF. CDR3 bases: TGCGCCAGCAGCCAAGTGGTCCTTACGGAGACCCAGTACTTC.

The chain links TRBV5-1 to TRBJ1-2; 8 bases map to TRBD1. The CDR3 length is 12 residues. Per germline, CDR1 SGHRS and CDR2 YFSETQ. Unmatched junction bases numbered 6, after V lost 7 bases and J lost 7 bases. The CDR3 protein is CASGEDRVGYTF. CDR3 nucleotide sequence: TGCGCCAGCGGCGAGGACAGGGTTGGCTACACCTTC.

CDR3 protein: CSARASAGETQYF. In nucleotides, the CDR3 is TGCAGTGCTAGAGCCTCCGCCGGAGAGACCCAGTACTTC. This chain joins TRBV20-1 and TRBJ2-5; D remains ambiguous. The germline CDR1 and CDR2 sequences are DFQATT and SNEGSKA (reference sequence). Trimming cost V 1 base and J 4 bases, with 10 bases left between them. This CDR3 is built from 13 residues.

This clonotype was seen just once. The chain combines TRBV4-1 with TRBJ2-1; 7 positions match TRBD1. Trimming cost V 4 bases and J 4 bases; bases outside gene matches: 10. Per the germline V gene, CDR1 is MGHRA and CDR2 is YSYEKL. This CDR3 comprises 16 residues. CDR3 bases: TGCGCCAGCAGCCCTGTCCCGGGACAGCAATACAATGAGCAGTTCTTC. The encoded protein is CASSPVPGQQYNEQFF.

This clonotype was seen a handful of times. This chain uses TRBV10-3 with TRBJ2-3, with 11 bases identical to TRBD2. CDR1 ENHRY and CDR2 SYGVKD come from the germline V gene. V lost 4 bases to trimming and J lost 6 bases; unmatched junction nucleotides: 15. This CDR3 spans 18 amino acids. The CDR3 protein is CAISGPSGGHPDFDTQYF. DNA for the CDR3: TGTGCCATCAGTGGGCCTAGCGGGGGGCACCCGGACTTCGATACGCAGTATTTT.

The table lists this clonotype with a few counts. V is TRBV7-7 and J is TRBJ2-1, with D perhaps TRBD2 (6 bases). The CDR3 length is 13 residues. V lost 6 bases, J lost 4 bases, and 10 bases lay in between. The germline V gene has CDR1 SSHAT and CDR2 FNYEAQ (reference sequence). CDR3 residues: CASSSGKYNEQFF. The DNA of the CDR3 is TGTGCCAGCAGTAGCGGAAAGTACAATGAGCAGTTCTTC. The entire variable domain, with the rest obtained from reference TRBV7-7 and TRBJ2-1, is as follows: GAGVSQSPRYKVTKRGQDVTLRCDPISSHATLYWYQQALGQGPEFLTYFNYEAQPDKSGLPSDRFSAERPEGSISTLTIQRTEQRDSAMYRCASSSGKYNEQFFGPGTRLTVL.

This clonotype showed up just a few times. The V call is TRBV20-1, the J call TRBJ1-1; D might be TRBD1 (5 bases). V was shortened by 0 bases and J by 2 bases, with 13 bases between the two germline ends. The CDR3 runs to 15 residues. CDR1 DFQATT and CDR2 SNEGSKA come from the germline V gene (reference sequence). CDR3 sequence reads: CSARDLAWGNTEAFF. The DNA of the CDR3 is TGCAGTGCTAGAGATCTCGCCTGGGGCAACACTGAAGCTTTCTTT.

This rearrangement joins TRBV10-3 to TRBJ2-3; D possibly matches TRBD1 or TRBD2 (5 bases each). Trimming removed 5 bases from V and 2 bases from J, with 11 bases in between. Per germline, CDR1 ENHRY and CDR2 SYGVKD. The CDR3 sequence is 14 residues long. This chain's CDR3 is CAISPGRTTDTQYF. The CDR3 nucleotides read TGTGCCATCAGTCCGGGACGCACCACAGATACGCAGTATTTT.

This clonotype has only a few counts. This rearrangement joins TRBV27 to TRBJ2-5; 7 bases are shared with TRBD1. The CDR3 is made up of 14 amino acids. The V gene's germline CDR1 is MNHEY and CDR2 SMNVEV (reference sequence). With V trimmed by 0 bases and J by 4 bases, 2 bases remained unmatched. CDR3 sequence: CASSLSTGSETQYF. CDR3 nucleotides: TGTGCCAGCAGTTTATCGACAGGGTCAGAGACCCAGTACTTC.

This chain links TRBV24-1 with TRBJ2-2; tentative D call: TRBD1 (6 bases). The germline CDR1 and CDR2 sequences are KGHDR and SFDVKD. V dropped 5 bases and J dropped 2 bases, with 14 bases sitting between them. There are 16 residues in the CDR3. CDR3 amino acids: CATSGGQLLNTGELFF. CDR3 nucleotide sequence: TGTGCCACCAGTGGGGGGCAGCTCCTTAACACCGGGGAGCTGTTTTTT.